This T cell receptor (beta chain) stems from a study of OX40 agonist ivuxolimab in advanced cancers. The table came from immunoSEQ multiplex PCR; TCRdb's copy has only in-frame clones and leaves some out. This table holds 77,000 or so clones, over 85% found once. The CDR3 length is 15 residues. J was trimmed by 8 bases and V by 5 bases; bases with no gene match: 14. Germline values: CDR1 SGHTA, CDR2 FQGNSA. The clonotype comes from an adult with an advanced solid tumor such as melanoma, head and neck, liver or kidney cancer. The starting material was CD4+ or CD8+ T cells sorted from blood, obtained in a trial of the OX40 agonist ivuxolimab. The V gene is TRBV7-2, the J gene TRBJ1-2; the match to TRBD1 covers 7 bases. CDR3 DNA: TGTGCCAGCAGCCCCCAGGGGGGGCTCGTGGGCGGCTACACCTTC. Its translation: CASSPQGGLVGGYTF.